These 21 T cell receptor beta chains were sequenced from one sample in a study of response to subunit inactivated influenza vaccine. TCRdb analysed the RT-PCR reads with MiXCR anew, one entry per CDR3 protein. There are 200,000 to 300,000 distinct CDR3 sequences in the sample; 9% to 15% occur only once, and more than 7% lies in the top ten. Source: non-naive T cells sorted from PBMCs, taken approximately 15 days before vaccination. These receptors originate from a man between 50 and 59 years old who received an inactivated influenza vaccine.

This clonotype was seen more than once but under ten times. The chain has TRBV7-2 and TRBJ1-1, with 10 bases aligning to TRBD1. Germline values: CDR1 SGHTA, CDR2 FQGNSA. The CDR3 covers 14 residues. V gave up 4 bases and J gave up 10 bases; unmatched junction bases: 9. The CDR3 region is CASSSTTGGAAAFF. In DNA form, the CDR3 reads TGTGCCAGCAGCTCGACGACAGGGGGCGCGGCAGCTTTCTTT.

The chain uses TRBV5-1 and TRBJ2-6; TRBD1 aligns across 11 bases. CDR1 and CDR2 from the germline V gene are SGHRS and YFSETQ. The V and J ends lost 3 bases and 3 bases, in that order; junction bases with no gene match: 8. The CDR3 length is 18 residues. The CDR3 bases are TGCGCCAGCAGCTCAACCGGGACAGGGGGGGGTGGGGCCAACGTCCTGACTTTC. This translates into CASSSTGTGGGGANVLTF. The full variable domain, in which reference TRBV5-1 and TRBJ2-6 provide the parts outside the CDR3, is KAGVTQTPRYLIKTRGQQVTLSCSPISGHRSVSWYQQTPGQGLQFLFEYFSETQRNKGNFPGRFSGRQFSNSRSEMNVSTLELGDSALYLCASSSTGTGGGGANVLTFGAGSRLTVL.

Ten or more counts support this clonotype. The CDR3 coding sequence is TGTGCCAGCAGGAGGGGTATTGGTGAAGCTTTCTTT. Translated: CASRRGIGEAFF. This chain connects TRBV6-2 or TRBV6-3 to TRBJ1-1, with D possibly being TRBD1 (5 bases). Germline-derived CDR1 and CDR2 are MNHEY and SVGEGT. V was shortened by 6 bases and J by 7 bases, with 12 bases between the two germline ends. This CDR3 has 12 residues.

This clonotype appeared a few times. This chain uses TRBV20-1 with TRBJ1-4, with D possibly TRBD1 on 5 matching bases. CDR1 is DFQATT, CDR2 SNEGSKA, per germline (reference sequence). V was clipped by 2 bases and J by 8 bases, with 9 bases between them. This CDR3 spans 12 amino acids. CDR3 amino acids: CSARRGREKLFF. The CDR3 bases are TGCAGTGCTAGACGGGGCAGGGAAAAACTGTTTTTT.

This clonotype was seen many times. This sequence joins TRBV12-3 or TRBV12-4 and TRBJ2-3, with a possible D match to TRBD2 (6 bases). The CDR3 loop spans 13 amino acids. V lost 8 bases and J 0 bases, leaving 9 bases between the germline ends. The CDR3 is CASDSGSTDTQYF. The DNA for the CDR3 is TGTGCCAGCGACAGCGGGAGCACAGATACGCAGTATTTT.

In this sample, this clonotype turned up many times. The chain employs TRBV12-3 or TRBV12-4 and TRBJ2-2; 7 positions agree with TRBD2. This CDR3 region has 16 residues. V lost 5 bases to trimming and J lost 2 bases; unmatched junction nucleotides: 8. The CDR3, as DNA: TGTGCCAGCAGTCAGTCTCCTAGCGGTAACACCGGGGAGCTGTTTTTT. Protein sequence: CASSQSPSGNTGELFF.

V and J are TRBV20-1 and TRBJ2-1; 11 bases match TRBD2. V was clipped by 2 bases and J by 5 bases; unmatched bases: 8. Germline V gives CDR1 DFQATT, CDR2 SNEGSKA (reference sequence). The CDR3 loop spans 16 amino acids. CDR3: CSARPLAGGPDNEQFF. The CDR3 bases are TGCAGTGCTAGACCGTTAGCGGGAGGGCCCGACAATGAGCAGTTCTTC.

In its sample, this clonotype was seen many times. The chain uses TRBV5-1 and TRBJ2-1; perhaps D is TRBD1 or TRBD2 (5 bases each). The CDR3 is 14 residues long. Trimming pared 5 bases from V and 3 bases from J, leaving 12 bases between. CDR1 and CDR2 from the germline V gene are SGHRS and YFSETQ. The CDR3 loop reads CASSPGRNYNEQFF. In nucleotides, the CDR3 is TGCGCCAGCAGTCCGGGACGGAACTACAATGAGCAGTTCTTC.

This clonotype was picked up a small number of times. The V gene is TRBV14, the J gene TRBJ1-6; 7 positions match TRBD1. Trimming removed 5 bases from V and 7 bases from J; junction bases left unmatched: 5. Germline-derived CDR1 and CDR2 are SGHDN and FVKESK. The CDR3 sequence is 14 residues long. CDR3: CASSAGTANSPLHF. The CDR3 nucleotides are TGTGCCAGCAGCGCCGGGACAGCCAATTCACCCCTCCACTTT.

This clonotype appeared a few times. The rearrangement uses TRBV7-8 and TRBJ1-2; D gene ambiguous. Trimming cost V 5 bases and J 6 bases, with 10 bases left between them. Germline lookup yields CDR1 SGHVS and CDR2 FQNEAQ. This CDR3 is built from 12 residues. The CDR3 reads CASSPAGHGYTF. In DNA, the CDR3 is TGTGCCAGCAGCCCAGCGGGTCATGGCTACACCTTC.

Many counts were recorded for this clonotype. CDR3 region: CASSLYGSTYEQYF. In nucleotides, the CDR3 is TGTGCCAGCAGCTTATACGGTTCTACCTACGAGCAGTACTTC. The J gene is TRBJ2-7, the V gene TRBV7-2; D call uncertain. The CDR3 covers 14 residues. The V gene's germline CDR1 is SGHTA and CDR2 FQGNSA. Trimming stripped 2 bases from V and 2 bases from J, with 10 bases between.

The rearrangement joins TRBV6-1 to TRBJ1-2; 7 bases are shared with TRBD1. After removal of 4 bases from V and 3 bases from J, the junction contained 11 bases not matched to a gene. CDR3 length equals 16 residues. Germline V gene lookup returns CDR1 MNHNS and CDR2 SASEGT. CDR3 nucleotide sequence: TGTGCCAGCAGTGGGCGCGGGACAGCGAATCACTATGGCTACACCTTC. Translating it yields CASSGRGTANHYGYTF.

This clonotype was observed a few times. The gene calls are TRBV19 and TRBJ1-2; D ambiguous. The CDR3 is made up of 11 amino acids. Trimming removed 8 bases at V and 4 bases at J, with 8 bases between. Germline V gives CDR1 LNHDA, CDR2 SQIVND (reference sequence). The CDR3 DNA reads TGTGCCAGTTCCGGACCCTATGGCTACACCTTC. As protein: CASSGPYGYTF.

In its sample, this clonotype was seen many times. The chain has TRBV28 and TRBJ2-2; 8 bases agree with TRBD1. This CDR3 has 15 residues. Germline-derived CDR1 and CDR2 are MDHEN and SYDVKM. V was clipped by 7 bases and J by 3 bases; unmatched bases: 7. CDR3: CASTLDRDYTGELFF. DNA of the CDR3: TGTGCCAGCACCCTGGACAGGGATTACACCGGGGAGCTGTTTTTT.

This clonotype was seen a few times. This chain's CDR3 is CASSQDRASGLAFF. The DNA for the CDR3 is TGTGCCAGCAGCCAAGATCGGGCTTCGGGGTTAGCTTTCTTT. The chain links TRBV3-1 to TRBJ1-1; D ambiguous. Germline values: CDR1 LGHDT, CDR2 YNNKEL (reference sequence). This CDR3 is 14 amino acids long. Trimming cost V 0 bases and J 10 bases, with 15 bases left between them.

Note on this clonotype: This may be a read error: a much more frequent sequence differs by one nucleotide. The rearrangement uses TRBV10-3 and TRBJ1-3; D is unresolved. The CDR3 sequence is 15 residues long. Germline V gives CDR1 ENHRY, CDR2 SYGVKD. V dropped 7 bases and J dropped 0 bases, with 13 bases sitting between them. This CDR3 reads CAIKTGIISGNTIYF. Here the CDR3 DNA reads TGTGCCATCAAAACGGGGATAATCTCTGGAAACACCATATATTTT.

This clonotype occurred a few times. The genes are TRBV7-3 and TRBJ2-2, with D unresolved. Trimming took off 5 bases at V and 1 base at J, with 5 bases between the two ends. Germline CDR1 and CDR2: SGHTA and FQGTGA. The CDR3 sequence is 13 residues long. The CDR3 region is CASSRENTGELFF. As DNA, the CDR3 is TGTGCCAGCAGCCGAGAGAACACCGGGGAGCTGTTTTTT.

This clonotype was seen a few times. CDR3 in DNA: TGTGCCAGCAGCTCCGCCGCCTACGAGCAGTACTTC. It encodes CASSSAAYEQYF. The rearrangement uses TRBV5-6 and TRBJ2-7; no reliable D call. This CDR3 has 12 amino acids. Germline CDR1 SGHDT, CDR2 YYEEEE. Trimming removed 3 bases at V and 2 bases at J, with 6 bases between.

This chain uses TRBV4-3 with TRBJ1-1; D is unresolved. The CDR3 is 13 residues long. Trimming cost V 0 bases and J 1 base, with 3 bases left between them. Germline CDR1 LGHNA, CDR2 YSLEER. This chain's CDR3 is CASSQDRNTEAFF. The CDR3 DNA is TGCGCCAGCAGCCAAGACAGGAACACTGAAGCTTTCTTT.

The chain has TRBV6-1 and TRBJ1-5, with D unresolved. V dropped 11 bases and J dropped 4 bases, with 15 bases sitting between them. Germline CDR1 and CDR2: MNHNS and SASEGT. CDR3 length equals 13 residues. CDR3 DNA: TGTGCCGGTAGTCTAGAAGGTAATCAGCCCCAGCATTTT. Encoded protein: CAGSLEGNQPQHF.

This clonotype has at least ten counts. CDR3: CASSLRNTGELFF. The CDR3, as DNA: TGTGCCAGCAGTTTGAGGAACACCGGGGAGCTGTTTTTT. The chain has TRBV12-3 or TRBV12-4 and TRBJ2-2; D gene uncertain. The CDR3 consists of 13 residues. The germline V and J ends were trimmed by 3 bases and 1 base, with 3 bases remaining between them.